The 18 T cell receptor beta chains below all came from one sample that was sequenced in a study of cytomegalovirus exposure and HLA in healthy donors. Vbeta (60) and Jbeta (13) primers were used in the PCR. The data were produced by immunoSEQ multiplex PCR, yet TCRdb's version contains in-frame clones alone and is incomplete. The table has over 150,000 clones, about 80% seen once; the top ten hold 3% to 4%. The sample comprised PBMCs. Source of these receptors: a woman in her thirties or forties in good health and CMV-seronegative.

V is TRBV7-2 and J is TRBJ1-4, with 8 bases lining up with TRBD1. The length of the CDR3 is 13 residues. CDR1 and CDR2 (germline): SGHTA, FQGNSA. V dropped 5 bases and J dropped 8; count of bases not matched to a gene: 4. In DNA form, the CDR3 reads TGTGCCAGCAGCACAAGGACAGGGGAAAAACTGTTTTTT. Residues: CASSTRTGEKLFF.

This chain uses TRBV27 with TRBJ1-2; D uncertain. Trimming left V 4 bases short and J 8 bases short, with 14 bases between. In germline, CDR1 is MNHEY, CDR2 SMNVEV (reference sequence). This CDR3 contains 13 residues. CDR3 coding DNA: TGTGCCAGCAGTTCTCTACCCTCCTCGGGCTACACCTTC. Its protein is CASSSLPSSGYTF.

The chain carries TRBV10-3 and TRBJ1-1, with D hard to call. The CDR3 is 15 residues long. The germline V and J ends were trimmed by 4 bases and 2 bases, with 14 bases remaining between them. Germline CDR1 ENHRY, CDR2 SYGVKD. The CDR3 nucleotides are TGTGCCATCAGTGGTATCGGCGTGGGCAACACTGAAGCTTTCTTT. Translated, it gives CAISGIGVGNTEAFF.

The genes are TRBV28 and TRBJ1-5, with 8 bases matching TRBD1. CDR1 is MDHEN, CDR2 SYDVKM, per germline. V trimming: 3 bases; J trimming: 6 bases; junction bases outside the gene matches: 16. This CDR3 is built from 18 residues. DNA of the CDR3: TGTGCCAGCAGTTTCTACAAGATCTTCCAGGACAGGGCTCAGCCCCAGCATTTT. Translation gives CASSFYKIFQDRAQPQHF.

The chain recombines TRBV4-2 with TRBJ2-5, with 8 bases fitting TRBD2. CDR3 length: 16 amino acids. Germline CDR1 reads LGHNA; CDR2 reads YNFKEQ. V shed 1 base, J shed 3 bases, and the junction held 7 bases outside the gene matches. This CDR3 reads CASSQAAGGPEETQYF. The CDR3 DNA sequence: TGTGCCAGCAGCCAAGCTGCGGGGGGCCCGGAAGAGACCCAGTACTTC.

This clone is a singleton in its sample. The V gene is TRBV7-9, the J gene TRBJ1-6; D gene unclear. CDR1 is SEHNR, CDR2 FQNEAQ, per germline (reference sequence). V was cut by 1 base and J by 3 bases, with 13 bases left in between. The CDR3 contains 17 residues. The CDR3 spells CASSLEGGGNYNSPLHF. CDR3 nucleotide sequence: TGTGCCAGCAGCTTAGAGGGTGGAGGAAACTATAATTCACCCCTCCACTTT.

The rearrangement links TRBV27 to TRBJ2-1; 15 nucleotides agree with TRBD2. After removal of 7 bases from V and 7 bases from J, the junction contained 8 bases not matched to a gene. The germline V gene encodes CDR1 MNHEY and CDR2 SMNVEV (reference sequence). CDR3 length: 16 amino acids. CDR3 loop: CASTRTSGGALNEQFF. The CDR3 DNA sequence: TGTGCCAGCACCAGGACTAGCGGGGGGGCCTTGAATGAGCAGTTCTTC.

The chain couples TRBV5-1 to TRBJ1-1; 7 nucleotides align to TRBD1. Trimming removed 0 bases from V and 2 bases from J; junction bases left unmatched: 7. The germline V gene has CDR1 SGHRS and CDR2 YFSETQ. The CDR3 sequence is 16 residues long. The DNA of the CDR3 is TGCGCCAGCAGCTTGGGTCGACAGGGAAGAAACACTGAAGCTTTCTTT. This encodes CASSLGRQGRNTEAFF.

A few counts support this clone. The CDR3 region has the DNA TGTGCCAGCAGGATTACGGGGGGTTCACTGGAAACAGATACGCAGTATTTT. This gives the protein CASRITGGSLETDTQYF. The chain couples TRBV28 to TRBJ2-3, with 7 bases identical to TRBD2. Germline values: CDR1 MDHEN, CDR2 SYDVKM. Trimming removed 6 bases from V and 3 bases from J; junction bases left unmatched: 15. The CDR3 covers 17 residues.

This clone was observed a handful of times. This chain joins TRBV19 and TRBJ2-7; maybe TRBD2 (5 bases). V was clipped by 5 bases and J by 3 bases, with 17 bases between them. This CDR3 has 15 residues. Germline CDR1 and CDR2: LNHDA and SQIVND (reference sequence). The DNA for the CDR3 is TGTGCCAGTAGTGAATACAGTGGGAGATACTACGAGCAGTACTTC. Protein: CASSEYSGRYYEQYF.

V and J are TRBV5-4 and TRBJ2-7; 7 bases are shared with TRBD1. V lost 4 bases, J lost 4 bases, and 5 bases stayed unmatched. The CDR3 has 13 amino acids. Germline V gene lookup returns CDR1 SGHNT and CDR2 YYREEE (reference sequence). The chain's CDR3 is CASSGGQAYEQYF. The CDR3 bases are TGTGCCAGCAGCGGTGGACAGGCTTACGAGCAGTACTTC.

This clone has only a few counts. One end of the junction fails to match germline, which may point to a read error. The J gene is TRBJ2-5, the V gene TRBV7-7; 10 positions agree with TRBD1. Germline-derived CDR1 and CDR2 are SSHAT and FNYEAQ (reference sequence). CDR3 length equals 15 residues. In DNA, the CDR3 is TGTGCTAGCAGCTTAGTAGGGGACAGGGGTGAGACCCAGTACTTC. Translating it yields CASSLVGDRGETQYF.

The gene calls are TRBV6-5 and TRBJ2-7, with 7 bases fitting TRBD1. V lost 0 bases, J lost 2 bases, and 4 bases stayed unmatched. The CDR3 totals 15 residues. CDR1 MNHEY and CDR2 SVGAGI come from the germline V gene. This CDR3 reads CASSYSRDSPYEQYF. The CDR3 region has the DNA TGTGCCAGCAGTTACTCGAGGGACAGTCCCTACGAGCAGTACTTC.

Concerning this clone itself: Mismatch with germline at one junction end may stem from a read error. CDR3 coding DNA: TGCGCCAGCAGCTTGGACCCTCAGGGCACCGATACGCAGTATTTT. Its protein product is CASSLDPQGTDTQYF. This chain connects TRBV5-1 to TRBJ2-3; possible D gene TRBD1, 5 bases. The CDR3 has 15 amino acids. The germline V gene has CDR1 SGHRS and CDR2 YFSETQ.

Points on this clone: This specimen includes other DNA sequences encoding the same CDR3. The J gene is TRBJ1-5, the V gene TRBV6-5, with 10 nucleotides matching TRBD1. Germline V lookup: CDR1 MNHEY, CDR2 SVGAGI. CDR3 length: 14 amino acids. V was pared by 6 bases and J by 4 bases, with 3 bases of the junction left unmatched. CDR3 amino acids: CASSLGQGNQPQHF. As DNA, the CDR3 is TGTGCCAGCAGCCTGGGACAGGGGAATCAGCCCCAGCATTTT.

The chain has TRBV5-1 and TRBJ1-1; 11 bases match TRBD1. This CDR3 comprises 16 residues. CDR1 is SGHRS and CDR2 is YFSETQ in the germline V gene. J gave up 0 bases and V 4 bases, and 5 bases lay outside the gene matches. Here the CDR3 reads CASSPGQGVMNTEAFF. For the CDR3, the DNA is TGCGCCAGCAGCCCGGGACAGGGGGTGATGAACACTGAAGCTTTCTTT.

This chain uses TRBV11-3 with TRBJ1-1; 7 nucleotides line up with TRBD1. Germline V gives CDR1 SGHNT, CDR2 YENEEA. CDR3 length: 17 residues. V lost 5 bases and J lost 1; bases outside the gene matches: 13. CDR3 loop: CASSPTSGAGGNTEAFF. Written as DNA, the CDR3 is TGTGCCAGCAGCCCTACCTCCGGGGCAGGGGGGAACACTGAAGCTTTCTTT.

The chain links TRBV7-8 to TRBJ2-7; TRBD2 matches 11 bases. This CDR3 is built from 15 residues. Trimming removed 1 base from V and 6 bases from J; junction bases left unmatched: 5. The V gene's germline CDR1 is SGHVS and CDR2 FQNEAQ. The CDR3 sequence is CASSLGSSGGPEQYF. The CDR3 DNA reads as TGTGCCAGCAGCTTAGGCTCTAGCGGGGGGCCCGAGCAGTACTTC.